The 16 T cell receptor beta chains listed next were all sequenced from one sample in a study of blood T cell repertoires in COVID-19. The assay was immunoSEQ multiplex PCR, and TCRdb's table has in-frame clones only and misses some. The sample has under 300,000 clones, roughly 91% seen once. The sequenced sample was peripheral blood. All receptors derive from a woman in her thirties or forties who had recovered from COVID-19.

The CDR3 nucleotides are TGTGCCAGCAGCTCGGCTGGTGGGCAGGATACGCAGTATTTT. Protein: CASSSAGGQDTQYF. The chain has TRBV7-9 and TRBJ2-3, with D unresolved. Germline V lookup: CDR1 SEHNR, CDR2 FQNEAQ (reference sequence). This CDR3 contains 14 residues. Between the trimmed V and J ends, which lost 4 bases and 6 bases, there was a span of 14 bases.

The V call is TRBV10-3, the J call TRBJ1-1; 9 bases line up with TRBD1. CDR3 length equals 15 residues. CDR1 and CDR2 from the germline V gene are ENHRY and SYGVKD. Losses at the gene ends were 4 bases for V and 0 bases for J; bases not matched to a gene: 3. CDR3 residues: CAISGDREVNTEAFF. The CDR3 nucleotides read TGTGCCATCAGTGGGGACAGGGAGGTGAACACTGAAGCTTTCTTT.

A single count supports this clone. J is TRBJ1-1 and V is TRBV11-2; D gene uncertain. Trimming cost V 1 base and J 8 bases, with 11 bases left between them. Germline CDR1 reads SGHAT; CDR2 reads FQNNGV. This CDR3 has 13 residues. Here the CDR3 DNA reads TGTGCCAGCAGCTTAGCCCCAGACATCGAAGCTTTCTTT. Its translation: CASSLAPDIEAFF. Complete variable domain (other parts from reference TRBV11-2 and TRBJ1-1): EAGVAQSPRYKIIEKRQSVAFWCNPISGHATLYWYQQILGQGPKLLIQFQNNGVVDDSQLPKDRFSAERLKGVDSTLKIQPAKLEDSAVYLCASSLAPDIEAFFGQGTRLTVV.

This clone was observed a single time. The chain links TRBV25-1 to TRBJ1-3; D is ambiguous. Germline loops: CDR1 MGHDK, CDR2 SYGVNS. The ends were cut back, 6 bases at V and 0 bases at J, with 6 bases in the middle. The CDR3 has 13 amino acids. CDR3 loop: CASRQPSGNTIYF. In DNA, the CDR3 is TGTGCCAGCAGACAGCCCTCTGGAAACACCATATATTTT.

The table lists this clone with a count of one. The chain joins TRBV20-1 to TRBJ1-2; D possibly corresponds to TRBD1 (6 bases). The CDR3 is 16 amino acids. Trimming took off 3 bases at V and 8 bases at J, with 25 bases between the two ends. CDR1 is DFQATT, CDR2 SNEGSKA, per germline (reference sequence). The CDR3 DNA sequence: TGCAGTGCTAGTCGGGGGCCAGCGGGGACCCGAGCGGGCTACACCTTC. It is translated as CSASRGPAGTRAGYTF.

V gene TRBV28 combines with J gene TRBJ1-6, with 8 bases lining up with TRBD1. The V gene end was trimmed by 3 bases and the J gene end by 10 bases; junction bases not matched to a gene: 8. CDR1 and CDR2 from the germline V gene are MDHEN and SYDVKM. The CDR3 extends over 15 amino acids. CDR3 sequence: CASSLMGRQGSPLHF. In DNA form, the CDR3 reads TGTGCCAGCAGTTTGATGGGGCGACAGGGGTCACCCCTCCACTTT.

V and J are TRBV18 and TRBJ2-1, with D possibly TRBD2 on 6 matching bases. Germline lookup yields CDR1 KGHSH and CDR2 LQKENI. Deletions cut 3 bases from V and 5 bases from J, with 14 bases between. There are 15 residues in the CDR3. CDR3 DNA: TGTGCCAGCTCACCCCCCCAGCGGGCAAACAATGAGCAGTTCTTC. This encodes CASSPPQRANNEQFF. The variable domain in full, with the rest retrieved from reference TRBV18 and TRBJ2-1, is NAGVMQNPRHLVRRRGQEARLRCSPMKGHSHVYWYRQLPEEGLKFMVYLQKENIIDESGMPKERFSAEFPKEGPSILRIQQVVRGDSAAYFCASSPPQRANNEQFFGPGTRLTVL.

V gene TRBV4-3 combines with J gene TRBJ2-7, with D possibly TRBD2 on 5 matching bases. V was pared by 1 base and J by 3 bases, with 13 bases between. This CDR3 spans 15 amino acids. Germline assignment: CDR1 LGHNA and CDR2 YSLEER. DNA of the CDR3: TGCGCCAGCAGCCAAGCTTTAGCGCCCTACTACGAGCAGTACTTC. It is translated as CASSQALAPYYEQYF.

The chain couples TRBV19 to TRBJ2-1, with D possibly matching TRBD2 (6 bases). CDR3 size: 14 residues. CDR1 and CDR2 from the germline V gene are LNHDA and SQIVND (reference sequence). Deletions cut 4 bases from V and 5 bases from J, with 12 bases between. The DNA of the CDR3 is TGTGCCAGTAGTAGGGCTAGCGCCAACAATGAGCAGTTCTTC. Amino acids: CASSRASANNEQFF.

The V and J genes are TRBV29-1 and TRBJ2-5; tentatively, D is TRBD2 (5 bases). CDR1 SQVTM and CDR2 ANQGSEA come from the germline V gene. Trimming left V 8 bases short and J 0 bases short, with 13 bases between. The CDR3 has 13 residues. Here the CDR3 reads CSLRAEDQETQYF. CDR3 nucleotides: TGCAGCCTGAGGGCGGAGGACCAAGAGACCCAGTACTTC.

This chain connects TRBV30 to TRBJ2-1; 9 bases are shared with TRBD1. CDR1 and CDR2 from the germline V gene are GTSNPN and SVGIG (reference sequence). Losses at the gene ends were 1 base for V and 2 bases for J; bases not matched to a gene: 3. CDR3 length: 15 residues. The CDR3, as DNA: TGTGCCTGGAGTGAGACAGGGGGAGCCTACAATGAGCAGTTCTTC. Its protein is CAWSETGGAYNEQFF.

The genes are TRBV27 and TRBJ1-1; D possibly corresponds to TRBD1 (5 bases). Germline values: CDR1 MNHEY, CDR2 SMNVEV (reference sequence). CDR3 size: 16 residues. The V end lost 2 bases, the J end lost 6 bases, and 19 bases lay between the germline ends. CDR3 coding DNA: TGTGCCAGCAGTTTAGCCCGGACGGTAGCGGGGGCTGAAGCTTTCTTT. Encoded protein: CASSLARTVAGAEAFF.

The rearrangement uses TRBV10-3 and TRBJ2-5, with D perhaps matching TRBD2 (6 bases). In germline, CDR1 is ENHRY, CDR2 SYGVKD. There are 12 residues in the CDR3. With 1 base removed from V and 7 bases from J, the gap between germline ends came to 7 bases. The CDR3 bases are TGTGCCATCAGTGAGTTGGGGGGGACCCAGTACTTC. It is translated as CAISELGGTQYF.

The chain joins TRBV7-3 to TRBJ2-7; the match to TRBD2 covers 7 bases. The germline V gene has CDR1 SGHTA and CDR2 FQGTGA. The CDR3 has 14 amino acids. V lost 2 bases to trimming and J lost 6 bases; unmatched junction nucleotides: 7. This chain's CDR3 is CASSLAGDGPEQYF. CDR3 nucleotide sequence: TGTGCCAGCAGCTTAGCGGGGGACGGGCCCGAGCAGTACTTC.

The chain recombines TRBV3-1 (or the pseudogene TRBV3-2) with TRBJ2-7; tentatively, D is TRBD2 (6 bases). The V gene's germline CDR1 is LGHDT and CDR2 YNNKEL (reference sequence). Trimming shortened V by 7 bases and J by 3 bases, and 16 bases separated the two germline ends. This CDR3 contains 14 residues. DNA of the CDR3: TGTGCCAGCACCCCGGGGGTGGGGGACTACGAGCAGTACTTC. Its translation: CASTPGVGDYEQYF.

This sequence joins TRBV7-2 and TRBJ2-2; D gene uncertain. Germline loops: CDR1 SGHTA, CDR2 FQGNSA. The CDR3 runs 15 residues. The V end was cut by 5 bases, the J end by 0 bases, with 10 bases between. The CDR3 DNA reads as TGTGCCAGCAGCCCCGCGCCGACGAACACCGGGGAGCTGTTTTTT. Protein: CASSPAPTNTGELFF.